What follows are 24 T cell receptor beta chains derived from one specimen sequenced in a study of blood T cell repertoires in COVID-19. Generated by immunoSEQ multiplex PCR, the TCRdb table keeps only in-frame clones and is missing some. The table lists about 64,000 clones, around 86% of them singletons. Sequenced input: peripheral blood. The receptors come from a human donor in a cohort sampled during active COVID-19.

The chain uses TRBV19 and TRBJ2-3; D gene ambiguous. The germline V gene has CDR1 LNHDA and CDR2 SQIVND (reference sequence). The V gene lost 3 bases and the J gene lost 5 bases, with 12 bases spanning the gap. CDR3 length: 14 residues. The CDR3 DNA reads as TGTGCCAGTAGTATGATCTCTTTCGGAGATACGCAGTATTTT. Translation: CASSMISFGDTQYF.

V gene TRBV28 combines with J gene TRBJ2-1; 10 bases are shared with TRBD2. This CDR3 region has 16 residues. Germline V gene sequence: CDR1 MDHEN, CDR2 SYDVKM. After removal of 5 bases from V and 0 bases from J, the junction contained 4 bases not matched to a gene. In nucleotides, the CDR3 is TGTGCCAGCAGTATCTCTAGCGGGGGCTCCTACAATGAGCAGTTCTTC. Translating it yields CASSISSGGSYNEQFF.

This chain links TRBV27 with TRBJ2-1; TRBD2 matches 8 bases. The germline CDR1 and CDR2 sequences are MNHEY and SMNVEV (reference sequence). CDR3 length equals 17 residues. V lost 6 bases to trimming and J lost 6 bases; unmatched junction nucleotides: 16. CDR3 region: CASSPIFGAGGFNEQFF. The CDR3 DNA reads as TGTGCCAGCAGCCCGATTTTCGGGGCGGGGGGTTTCAATGAGCAGTTCTTC.

The V and J genes are TRBV19 and TRBJ2-3, with 7 bases matching TRBD2. V gave up 6 bases and J gave up 3 bases; unmatched junction bases: 12. This CDR3 has 16 residues. Germline V gene sequence: CDR1 LNHDA, CDR2 SQIVND (reference sequence). CDR3 sequence reads: CASRAPLAAGTDTQYF. The DNA of the CDR3 is TGTGCCAGTAGAGCACCCCTAGCGGCCGGGACAGATACGCAGTATTTT. The full variable domain, completed using reference TRBV19 and TRBJ2-3, is DGGITQSPKYLFRKEGQNVTLSCEQNLNHDAMYWYRQDPGQGLRLIYYSQIVNDFQKGDIAEGYSVSREKKESFPLTVTSAQKNPTAFYLCASRAPLAAGTDTQYFGPGTRLTVL.

This sequence joins TRBV20-1 and TRBJ1-1; D might be TRBD1 (5 bases). The germline gives CDR1 DFQATT, CDR2 SNEGSKA (reference sequence). Between the trimmed V and J ends, which lost 3 bases and 5 bases, there was a span of 13 bases. The CDR3 loop spans 13 amino acids. The CDR3 sequence: CSASVGVGTEAFF. The CDR3 DNA sequence: TGCAGTGCTAGTGTAGGGGTCGGAACTGAAGCTTTCTTT.

The chain has TRBV5-1 and TRBJ1-4, with D uncertain. This CDR3 has 15 amino acids. V was trimmed by 4 bases and J by 7 bases, leaving 17 bases between them. Germline CDR1 SGHRS, CDR2 YFSETQ. The CDR3 loop is CASSHAGSTSEKLFF. In DNA, the CDR3 is TGCGCCAGCAGCCACGCGGGATCGACAAGTGAAAAACTGTTTTTT.

The V call is TRBV12-5, the J call TRBJ2-2; D is uncertain. Germline CDR1 reads LGHNT; CDR2 reads FRNRAP. The CDR3 covers 12 residues. CDR3 amino acids: CASSVWTGELFF. The CDR3 nucleotides are TGTGCCTCATCGGTTTGGACCGGGGAGCTGTTTTTT.

The chain couples TRBV6-1 to TRBJ2-5, with D possibly TRBD1 on 6 matching bases. The ends were cut back, 4 bases at V and 4 bases at J, with 25 bases in the middle. The CDR3 consists of 18 residues. The germline CDR1 and CDR2 sequences are MNHNS and SASEGT. CDR3 sequence reads: CASSVSEWQGLLGETQYF. CDR3 DNA: TGTGCCAGCAGTGTGAGTGAGTGGCAGGGGCTTCTCGGAGAGACCCAGTACTTC.

The chain links TRBV7-9 to TRBJ2-3; 7 bases map to TRBD2. Germline-derived CDR1 and CDR2 are SEHNR and FQNEAQ (reference sequence). Trimming cost V 4 bases and J 2 bases; bases outside gene matches: 6. CDR3 length equals 15 residues. The CDR3 DNA reads TGTGCCAGCAGCTATTCTAGCGGCCACACAGATACGCAGTATTTT. It encodes CASSYSSGHTDTQYF.

V usage is TRBV5-1 and J usage is TRBJ1-3; D unclear. The V end was cut by 5 bases, the J end by 4 bases, with 10 bases between. The germline V gene encodes CDR1 SGHRS and CDR2 YFSETQ. The CDR3 length is 13 residues. The CDR3 region is CASRDFSGNTIYF. In DNA form, the CDR3 reads TGCGCCAGCAGGGACTTCTCGGGAAACACCATATATTTT.

This clone came up a few times. The J gene is TRBJ2-7, the V gene TRBV7-9; TRBD2 matches at 10 bases. Germline V gives CDR1 SEHNR, CDR2 FQNEAQ (reference sequence). This CDR3 has 15 residues. J lost 3 bases, V lost 5 bases, and 7 bases had no gene match. CDR3 sequence: CASSHTSGGDYEQYF. The CDR3 coding sequence is TGTGCCAGCAGCCACACGAGCGGGGGGGACTACGAGCAGTACTTC.

The rearrangement joins TRBV6-5 to TRBJ1-2; 9 bases align to TRBD1. The junction had 4 bases not matched to a gene; V was cut back by 5 bases and J by 3 bases. Per germline, CDR1 MNHEY and CDR2 SVGAGI. This CDR3 has 14 amino acids. CDR3 protein: CASSNRGLDYGYTF. The CDR3 DNA is TGTGCCAGCAGTAACAGGGGGCTAGACTATGGCTACACCTTC.

The chain joins TRBV27 to TRBJ2-1, with a possible D match to TRBD2 (6 bases). CDR3 length equals 16 residues. Trimming stripped 5 bases from V and 10 bases from J, with 24 bases between. Per germline, CDR1 MNHEY and CDR2 SMNVEV (reference sequence). In nucleotides, the CDR3 is TGTGCCAGCAGTCCCCCACGGGGCGGGGTCACCAGGGAGCAGTTCTTC. Protein product: CASSPPRGGVTREQFF.

The CDR3 DNA reads TGTGCCAGCAGCCAAGCGGCGGGTGGTCAGCCCCAGCATTTT. This gives the protein CASSQAAGGQPQHF. This chain joins TRBV3-1 (or the pseudogene TRBV3-2) and TRBJ1-5; D remains unclear. The V and J ends lost 1 base and 6 bases respectively, with 10 bases between them. This CDR3 contains 14 residues. The germline V gene encodes CDR1 LGHDT and CDR2 YNNKEL (reference sequence).

The gene calls are TRBV6-5 and TRBJ2-2; D possibly corresponds to TRBD2 (5 bases). V was clipped by 8 bases and J by 5 bases, with 6 bases between them. The CDR3 totals 11 residues. The V gene's germline CDR1 is MNHEY and CDR2 SVGAGI. CDR3 sequence (DNA): TGTGCCAGCGGGGAGACCGGGGAGCTGTTTTTT. This gives the protein CASGETGELFF.

The rearrangement joins TRBV19 to TRBJ1-3; D unresolved. The V end was cut by 0 bases, the J end by 0 bases, with 6 bases between. Germline values: CDR1 LNHDA, CDR2 SQIVND (reference sequence). This CDR3 is built from 15 residues. CDR3 sequence reads: CASSIDRSSGNTIYF. CDR3 sequence (DNA): TGTGCCAGTAGTATAGATCGGAGCTCTGGAAACACCATATATTTT.

The rearrangement links TRBV27 to TRBJ2-1; 7 bases agree with TRBD1. Germline CDR1 reads MNHEY; CDR2 reads SMNVEV (reference sequence). The CDR3 sequence is 15 residues long. V was pared by 3 bases and J by 3 bases, with 5 bases of the junction left unmatched. CDR3 sequence (DNA): TGTGCCAGCAGTTTCGACAGGGCCGGCTACAATGAGCAGTTCTTC. Translated, it gives CASSFDRAGYNEQFF.

The chain couples TRBV7-9 to TRBJ2-3, with TRBD2 matching over 8 bases. Germline CDR1 reads SEHNR; CDR2 reads FQNEAQ (reference sequence). The junction had 2 bases not matched to a gene; V was cut back by 0 bases and J by 12 bases. The CDR3 runs 12 residues. The CDR3 DNA reads TGTGCCAGCAGCTTAGCCGGGGGGGCCCAGTATTTT. Amino acids: CASSLAGGAQYF.

The genes are TRBV27 and TRBJ2-2; perhaps TRBD2 as D (5 bases). The germline CDR1 and CDR2 sequences are MNHEY and SMNVEV (reference sequence). Trimming removed 2 bases from V and 4 bases from J, with 17 bases in between. This CDR3 has 17 residues. For the CDR3, the DNA is TGTGCCAGCAGTTTAGGACTTCACCTCTCGGTCACCGGGGAGCTGTTTTTT. Its translation is CASSLGLHLSVTGELFF.

The chain joins TRBV10-2 to TRBJ1-4, with 7 bases aligning to TRBD1. The CDR3 sequence is 11 residues long. CDR1 WSHSY and CDR2 SAAADI come from the germline V gene. Trimming took 2 bases from V and 13 from J; bases not matched to a gene: 1. The CDR3 reads CASSERGPLFF. The CDR3, as DNA: TGCGCCAGCAGTGAGAGGGGGCCACTGTTTTTT.

The chain links TRBV3-1 (or the pseudogene TRBV3-2) to TRBJ2-3, with D unclear. Trimming left V 1 base short and J 0 bases short, with 8 bases between. The CDR3 has 15 residues. CDR1 LGHDT and CDR2 YNNKEL come from the germline V gene (reference sequence). The CDR3 DNA follows: TGTGCCAGCAGCCAAGTTCACAGAAGCACAGATACGCAGTATTTT. It codes for CASSQVHRSTDTQYF.

This chain links TRBV24-1 with TRBJ2-3; 9 bases map to TRBD1. Germline lookup yields CDR1 KGHDR and CDR2 SFDVKD. This CDR3 has 15 amino acids. With V trimmed by 9 bases and J by 3 bases, 9 bases remained unmatched. DNA of the CDR3: TGTGCCACCGGCTCGGGACAGGGAAAGACAGATACGCAGTATTTT. It yields the protein CATGSGQGKTDTQYF.

The V and J genes are TRBV18 and TRBJ1-3; 7 positions agree with TRBD1. Germline values: CDR1 KGHSH, CDR2 LQKENI. The CDR3 has 16 residues. V lost 3 bases to trimming and J lost 2 bases; unmatched junction nucleotides: 7. CDR3 sequence (DNA): TGTGCCAGCTCACCCCCGCTCGACAGGGCTGGAAACACCATATATTTT. Residues: CASSPPLDRAGNTIYF. The whole variable domain, filled in from reference TRBV18 and TRBJ1-3, reads NAGVMQNPRHLVRRRGQEARLRCSPMKGHSHVYWYRQLPEEGLKFMVYLQKENIIDESGMPKERFSAEFPKEGPSILRIQQVVRGDSAAYFCASSPPLDRAGNTIYFGEGSWLTVV.

V and J are TRBV24-1 and TRBJ2-5, with 9 bases that match TRBD1. Germline V gives CDR1 KGHDR, CDR2 SFDVKD. V gave up 4 bases and J gave up 2 bases; unmatched junction bases: 7. This CDR3 is 16 amino acids long. CDR3 DNA sequence: TGTGCCACCAGTGACACTGGACAGGGGCGGCAAGAGACCCAGTACTTC. It codes for CATSDTGQGRQETQYF.